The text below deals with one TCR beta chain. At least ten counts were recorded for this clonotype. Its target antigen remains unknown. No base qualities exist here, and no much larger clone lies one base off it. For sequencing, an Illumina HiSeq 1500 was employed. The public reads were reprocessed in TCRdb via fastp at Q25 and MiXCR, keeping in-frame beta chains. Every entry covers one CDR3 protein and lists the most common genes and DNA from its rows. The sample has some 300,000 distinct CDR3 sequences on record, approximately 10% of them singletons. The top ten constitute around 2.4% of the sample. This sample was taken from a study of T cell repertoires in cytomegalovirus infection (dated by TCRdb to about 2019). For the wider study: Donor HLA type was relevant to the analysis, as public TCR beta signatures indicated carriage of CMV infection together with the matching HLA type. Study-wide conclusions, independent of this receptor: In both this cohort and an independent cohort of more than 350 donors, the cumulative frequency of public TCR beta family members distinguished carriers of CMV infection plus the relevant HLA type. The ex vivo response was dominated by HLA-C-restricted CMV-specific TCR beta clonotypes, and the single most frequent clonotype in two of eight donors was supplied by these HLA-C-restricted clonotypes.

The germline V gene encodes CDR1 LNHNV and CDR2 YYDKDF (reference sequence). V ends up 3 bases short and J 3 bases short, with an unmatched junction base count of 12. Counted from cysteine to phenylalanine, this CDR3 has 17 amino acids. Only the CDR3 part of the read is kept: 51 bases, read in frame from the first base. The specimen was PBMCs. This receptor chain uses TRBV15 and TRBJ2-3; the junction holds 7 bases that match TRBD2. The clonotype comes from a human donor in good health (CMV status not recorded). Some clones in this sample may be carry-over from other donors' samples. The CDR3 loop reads CATSRARLARRTDTQYF. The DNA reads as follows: TGTGCCACCAGCAGGGCGAGACTAGCAAGAAGGACAGATACGCAGTATTTT.